This T cell receptor (beta chain) was identified in a study of blood T cell repertoires in COVID-19. Sequenced by immunoSEQ multiplex PCR; TCRdb stores in-frame clones only, minus some. The sample holds around 63,000 clones; approximately 89% are singletons and the top ten take 6.6%. Germline V CDR1 and CDR2: SGHAT, FQNNGV. With 1 base clipped from V and 5 bases from J, the junction kept 1 base outside the gene matches. The CDR3 consists of 13 residues. The clonotype originates from a man between 60 and 75 years old with acute or convalescent COVID-19. V is TRBV11-2 and J is TRBJ1-2, with 7 bases fitting TRBD1. Sequencing input: peripheral blood. Here the CDR3 reads CASSLGGQYGYTF. DNA of the CDR3: TGTGCCAGCAGCTTAGGGGGACAGTATGGCTACACCTTC.